The 29 T cell receptor beta chains below were found in one sample sequenced in a study of shared clonotypes between healthy human individuals. Repertoires were generated with immunoSEQ multiplex PCR, while TCRdb's copy carries only in-frame clones and drops some. The table has about 680,000 clones, about two thirds seen once; the top ten hold 1.8%. Sequences were obtained from memory CD4+ T cells sorted from blood. Stated subset: CD45RA-negative fraction. These TCRs come from a woman aged 25 to 39 in good health.

A single count supports this clone. This CDR3 is also generated by other DNA sequences in the sample. The rearrangement links TRBV28 to TRBJ1-3; a possible D gene is TRBD1 (6 bases). Looked up from germline, CDR1 is MDHEN and CDR2 is SYDVKM. The CDR3 is 14 residues long. Trimming stripped 5 bases from V and 0 bases from J, with 8 bases between. CDR3 loop: CASSRTASGNTIYF. Here the CDR3 DNA reads TGTGCCAGCAGTCGGACAGCCTCTGGAAACACCATATATTTT. The full variable domain, with the rest looked up from reference TRBV28 and TRBJ1-3, is DVKVTQSSRYLVKRTGEKVFLECVQDMDHENMFWYRQDPGLGLRLIYFSYDVKMKEKGDIPEGYSVSREKKERFSLILESASTNQTSMYLCASSRTASGNTIYFGEGSWLTVV.

This clone has just a few counts. The chain uses TRBV2 and TRBJ2-1; 9 bases line up with TRBD2. The germline V gene has CDR1 SNHLY and CDR2 FYNNEI. V shed 7 bases, J shed 7 bases, and the junction held 8 bases outside the gene matches. This CDR3 spans 14 amino acids. The CDR3 DNA follows: TGTGCCAGCACCCTCGGACTAGCGAGAAATGAGCAGTTCTTC. Protein product: CASTLGLARNEQFF.

This chain joins TRBV7-9 and TRBJ1-2, with D uncertain. The germline V and J ends were trimmed by 5 bases and 4 bases, with 17 bases remaining between them. Germline lookup yields CDR1 SEHNR and CDR2 FQNEAQ (reference sequence). This CDR3 is 15 amino acids long. CDR3 in amino acids: CASSPLAGFGYGYTF. The CDR3 DNA reads TGTGCCAGCAGCCCCCTCGCGGGATTCGGCTATGGCTACACCTTC.

The chain links TRBV18 to TRBJ2-3; TRBD2 matches 13 bases. Germline-derived CDR1 and CDR2 are KGHSH and LQKENI. The junction had 0 bases not matched to a gene; V was cut back by 3 bases and J by 3 bases. This CDR3 comprises 15 residues. The CDR3 sequence: CASSPTSGGTDTQYF. CDR3 coding DNA: TGTGCCAGCTCACCGACTAGCGGGGGGACAGATACGCAGTATTTT.

The chain employs TRBV7-2 and TRBJ2-3, with 7 bases lining up with TRBD2. The CDR3 is 16 residues long. Germline-derived CDR1 and CDR2 are SGHTA and FQGNSA. With V trimmed by 1 base and J by 5 bases, 9 bases remained unmatched. The CDR3 here is CASSLGVASGGDTQYF. The CDR3 nucleotides are TGTGCCAGCAGCTTAGGTGTGGCTAGCGGTGGAGATACGCAGTATTTT.

This rearrangement joins TRBV29-1 to TRBJ2-6; tentatively, D is TRBD2 (5 bases). The V gene's germline CDR1 is SQVTM and CDR2 ANQGSEA. The CDR3 runs to 14 residues. V lost 7 bases, J lost 1 base, and 11 bases lay in between. The CDR3 DNA is TGCAGCGCCACGACGGGATCTGGGGCCAACGTCCTGACTTTC. Translating gives CSATTGSGANVLTF. Complete variable domain (other parts from reference TRBV29-1 and TRBJ2-6): SAVISQKPSRDICQRGTSLTIQCQVDSQVTMMFWYRQQPGQSLTLIATANQGSEATYESGFVIDKFPISRPNLTFSTLTVSNMSPEDSSIYLCSATTGSGANVLTFGAGSRLTVL.

The chain combines TRBV5-1 with TRBJ2-3; 11 positions match TRBD2. CDR3 size: 17 residues. J gave up 0 bases and V 4 bases, and 7 bases lay outside the gene matches. The V gene's germline CDR1 is SGHRS and CDR2 YFSETQ. CDR3: CASSMGLADFSTDTQYF. The CDR3 DNA reads as TGCGCCAGCAGCATGGGACTAGCGGATTTTAGCACAGATACGCAGTATTTT.

The rearrangement links TRBV5-4 to TRBJ2-1; 7 nucleotides line up with TRBD2. CDR3 length: 15 amino acids. Germline V lookup: CDR1 SGHNT, CDR2 YYREEE (reference sequence). The V gene end was trimmed by 4 bases and the J gene end by 3 bases; junction bases not matched to a gene: 7. CDR3 bases: TGTGCCAGCAGCCTGGGGGGGATTATCTACAATGAGCAGTTCTTC. Protein product: CASSLGGIIYNEQFF.

This clone appeared a single time. The chain uses TRBV27 and TRBJ1-5; possibly TRBD1 for D (6 bases). Trimming removed 8 bases at V and 5 bases at J, with 16 bases between. Germline-derived CDR1 and CDR2 are MNHEY and SMNVEV (reference sequence). This CDR3 region has 14 residues. CDR3 residues: CASRDTGFDQPQHF. CDR3 sequence (DNA): TGTGCCAGCCGAGACACAGGGTTCGATCAGCCCCAGCATTTT.

The chain uses TRBV2 and TRBJ2-2; TRBD1 or TRBD2 may be the D gene (6 bases each). Trimming removed 8 bases from V and 5 bases from J, with 21 bases in between. Germline V lookup: CDR1 SNHLY, CDR2 FYNNEI. CDR3 size: 16 residues. CDR3 sequence: CASRPGAGGVTGELFF. CDR3 sequence (DNA): TGTGCCAGCCGTCCGGGGGCCGGCGGGGTTACCGGGGAGCTGTTTTTT.

This clone is a singleton in its sample. This sequence joins TRBV4-1 and TRBJ2-3; TRBD2 aligns across 7 bases. The CDR3 runs 19 residues. Trimming took 0 bases from V and 0 from J; bases not matched to a gene: 12. Germline CDR1 reads MGHRA; CDR2 reads YSYEKL. CDR3 nucleotide sequence: TGCGCCAGCAGCCAAGATTATAGCGGGTATGGGCTTAGCACAGATACGCAGTATTTT. It specifies CASSQDYSGYGLSTDTQYF.

V gene TRBV28 combines with J gene TRBJ2-3; D may correspond to TRBD1 or TRBD2 (5 bases each). The CDR3 totals 16 residues. V was shortened by 5 bases and J by 3 bases, with 18 bases between the two germline ends. Germline V gene data show CDR1 as MDHEN and CDR2 as SYDVKM. CDR3 DNA: TGTGCCAGCAGTCCCCCTGGTGGGGGAGAGACAGATACGCAGTATTTT. It encodes CASSPPGGGETDTQYF.

V is TRBV19 and J is TRBJ2-7; TRBD2 aligns across 10 bases. This CDR3 region has 15 residues. V lost 6 bases to trimming and J lost 3 bases; unmatched junction nucleotides: 8. Germline V lookup: CDR1 LNHDA, CDR2 SQIVND (reference sequence). The CDR3 protein is CASRTAASGSYEQYF. CDR3 sequence (DNA): TGTGCCAGTAGAACGGCTGCTAGCGGGAGCTACGAGCAGTACTTC.

The gene calls are TRBV30 and TRBJ2-5; D might be TRBD1 (6 bases). Trimming took off 3 bases at V and 0 bases at J, with 14 bases between the two ends. The CDR3 runs to 15 residues. Germline values: CDR1 GTSNPN, CDR2 SVGIG (reference sequence). The CDR3 here is CAWSPRQANQETQYF. CDR3 DNA sequence: TGTGCCTGGAGCCCTAGACAGGCCAACCAAGAGACCCAGTACTTC.

V and J are TRBV7-2 and TRBJ2-1; unclear D gene. The CDR3 is made up of 12 amino acids. The germline V gene encodes CDR1 SGHTA and CDR2 FQGNSA. Trimming pared 3 bases from V and 8 bases from J, leaving 8 bases between. The CDR3: CASSFHVYEQFF. The CDR3 region has the DNA TGTGCCAGCAGCTTCCATGTGTATGAGCAGTTCTTC.

J is TRBJ2-5 and V is TRBV5-6; no definite D call. Germline lookup yields CDR1 SGHDT and CDR2 YYEEEE. V gave up 0 bases and J gave up 1 base, with 4 bases separating them. CDR3 length equals 13 residues. The CDR3 DNA reads as TGTGCCAGCAGCTTGGTTCCCCAAGAGACCCAGTACTTC. Translated: CASSLVPQETQYF.

On this clone itself: Other DNA sequences from this sample encode an identical CDR3 as well. V is TRBV28 and J is TRBJ1-2, with 9 bases matching TRBD1. The CDR3 has 14 amino acids. Trimming at V came to 6 bases and at J to 3 bases, leaving 5 bases not matched to a gene. CDR1 and CDR2 (germline): MDHEN, SYDVKM. The DNA of the CDR3 is TGTGCCAGCAGAGAGACAGGGGGGGACTATGGCTACACCTTC. It codes for CASRETGGDYGYTF.

The V gene is TRBV10-3, the J gene TRBJ1-6, with 9 bases that match TRBD1. The germline gives CDR1 ENHRY, CDR2 SYGVKD. V lost 6 bases to trimming and J lost 11 bases; unmatched junction nucleotides: 5. This CDR3 has 13 amino acids. Here the CDR3 DNA reads TGTGCCATCAGCGGGACAGGGAAAGCACCCCTCCACTTT. It is translated as CAISGTGKAPLHF.

V is TRBV10-2 and J is TRBJ1-1; tentative D call: TRBD1 (5 bases). CDR1 is WSHSY, CDR2 SAAADI, per germline. The CDR3 has 14 residues. V was pared by 2 bases and J by 3 bases, with 10 bases between. CDR3 protein: CASSEPREYTEAFF. The CDR3 DNA reads TGCGCCAGCAGTGAGCCCAGGGAATACACTGAAGCTTTCTTT.

The V gene is TRBV10-3, the J gene TRBJ1-3; D is possibly TRBD1 (5 bases). Looked up from germline, CDR1 is ENHRY and CDR2 is SYGVKD. The CDR3 has 16 amino acids. V lost 0 bases, J lost 2 bases, and 11 bases lay in between. CDR3 nucleotides: TGTGCCATCAGTGAGTCGGGGGTGTTCGCTGGAAACACCATATATTTT. Amino acid sequence: CAISESGVFAGNTIYF.

V usage is TRBV25-1 and J usage is TRBJ1-5; a possible D gene is TRBD1 (5 bases). Looked up from germline, CDR1 is MGHDK and CDR2 is SYGVNS. Trimming removed 1 base from V and 5 bases from J, with 12 bases in between. The CDR3 spans 15 residues. The CDR3: CASSEFGRDDQPQHF. The DNA for the CDR3 is TGTGCCAGCAGTGAATTCGGCAGGGATGATCAGCCCCAGCATTTT.

The chain carries TRBV7-8 and TRBJ2-7; 12 nucleotides line up with TRBD2. Germline CDR1 and CDR2: SGHVS and FQNEAQ. The junction had 4 bases not matched to a gene; V was cut back by 2 bases and J by 5 bases. The CDR3 consists of 15 residues. In nucleotides, the CDR3 is TGTGCCAGCAGCTTAAAGCGACTAGCGGGAGACGAGCAGTACTTC. Its protein product is CASSLKRLAGDEQYF.

The J gene is TRBJ2-3, the V gene TRBV29-1, with D hard to call. This CDR3 has 12 residues. Germline V gene data show CDR1 as SQVTM and CDR2 as ANQGSEA. Trimming took 6 bases from V and 2 from J, leaving 9 bases between them. The CDR3 loop reads CSVGQNTDTQYF. CDR3 bases: TGCAGCGTCGGGCAAAACACAGATACGCAGTATTTT.

This chain connects TRBV16 to TRBJ2-5, with D perhaps assigned TRBD1 or TRBD2 (6 bases each). Trimming stripped 2 bases from V and 4 bases from J, with 14 bases between. This CDR3 has 15 amino acids. Germline V CDR1 and CDR2: KGHSY, FQNENV. The DNA for the CDR3 is TGTGCCAGCAGCCAAGGGGGGCTCAGGCGAGAGACCCAGTACTTC. Protein: CASSQGGLRRETQYF.

The chain couples TRBV5-4 to TRBJ2-2; D might be TRBD2 (6 bases). Trimming took off 4 bases at V and 3 bases at J, with 13 bases between the two ends. The germline CDR1 and CDR2 sequences are SGHNT and YYREEE (reference sequence). CDR3 length: 15 amino acids. In DNA form, the CDR3 reads TGTGCCAGCAGCCTGCGGGACTTTCACACCGGGGAGCTGTTTTTT. Protein product: CASSLRDFHTGELFF.

The table lists this clone with many counts. V usage is TRBV5-4 and J usage is TRBJ2-7; perhaps TRBD1 as D (9 bases). CDR1 and CDR2 from the germline V gene are SGHNT and YYREEE (reference sequence). Trimming took off 4 bases at V and 5 bases at J, with 25 bases between the two ends. CDR3 length equals 17 residues. This chain's CDR3 is CASSTPAGGQGPNEQYF. As DNA, the CDR3 is TGTGCCAGCAGCACCCCCGCGGGGGGACAGGGTCCCAACGAGCAGTACTTC.

The V and J genes are TRBV28 and TRBJ2-5, with 10 bases identical to TRBD2. The CDR3 loop spans 13 amino acids. Unmatched junction bases numbered 1, after V lost 5 bases and J lost 4 bases. Germline V lookup: CDR1 MDHEN, CDR2 SYDVKM. The DNA of the CDR3 is TGTGCCAGCAGTGGACTAGCGGTAGAGACCCAGTACTTC. Translating it yields CASSGLAVETQYF.

The chain links TRBV7-9 to TRBJ2-7, with 7 bases lining up with TRBD2. V lost 5 bases to trimming and J lost 3 bases; unmatched junction nucleotides: 13. The CDR3 is made up of 16 amino acids. Per the germline V gene, CDR1 is SEHNR and CDR2 is FQNEAQ (reference sequence). Here the CDR3 DNA reads TGTGCCAGCAGCCCCATTGGGGGAGGGCTCTTCTACGAGCAGTACTTC. It encodes CASSPIGGGLFYEQYF.

This chain joins TRBV2 and TRBJ1-5, with D perhaps matching TRBD1 (6 bases). Between the trimmed V and J ends, which lost 6 bases and 4 bases, there was a span of 16 bases. The germline V gene encodes CDR1 SNHLY and CDR2 FYNNEI. The CDR3 totals 15 residues. The DNA of the CDR3 is TGTGCCAGCAGGGAGGACAGACATACAAATCAGCCCCAGCATTTT. As protein: CASREDRHTNQPQHF.